This T cell receptor beta chain stems from a study of CD8 T cells in Susac syndrome. Reverse transcription of 0.5 to 1 ug RNA was performed with random hexamers. TCRdb reprocessed the immunoSEQ multiplex PCR reads with MiXCR, giving one entry per CDR3 protein. Of 120,000 or so distinct CDR3 sequences detected, under 96% appear once; the ten largest clones hold less than 0.15%. This CDR3 spans 18 amino acids. The germline V gene has CDR1 MRHNA and CDR2 SNTAGT. The V and J ends lost 6 bases and 7 bases, in that order; junction bases with no gene match: 13. The rearrangement joins TRBV6-4 to TRBJ2-1, with TRBD2 matching over 15 bases. Sequencing was done on a sample of CD4+ T cells from PBMCs. The TCR comes from a human donor with Susac syndrome. The DNA of the CDR3 is TGTGCCAGCAGCCGATTGGGACTAGCGGGAGGCCCGGGGAATGAGCAGTTCTTC. It codes for CASSRLGLAGGPGNEQFF.